The TCR beta chain described here comes from a study of blood T cell repertoires in COVID-19. Background on the study: Material from acute and convalescent COVID-19 was sourced from the United States, Italy and Spain. Nucleic acid was either cDNA or gDNA, and it came from T cells, B-cell-depleted T cells, or PBMCs.

Germline loops: CDR1 MDHEN, CDR2 SYDVKM. The CDR3 is made up of 13 amino acids. The V end was cut by 2 bases, the J end by 6 bases, with 10 bases between. Clones were read by immunoSEQ multiplex PCR, and TCRdb kept only the in-frame ones, dropping some. Of 90,000 to 100,000 clones in the sample, approximately 84% are singletons; the top ten hold more than 9%. The source material was peripheral blood. The rearrangement links TRBV28 to TRBJ1-1; D is possibly TRBD1 (6 bases). The sequence derives from a man in his 70s with acute or convalescent COVID-19. CDR3 sequence reads: CASSLRGSSEAFF. CDR3 DNA sequence: TGTGCCAGCAGTTTAAGGGGGTCCTCTGAAGCTTTCTTT.